This TCR beta chain appears in the sequencing data of a study of T cell changes during pregnancy in multiple sclerosis. Germline V gene sequence: CDR1 SNHLY, CDR2 FYNNEI. CDR3 length equals 15 residues. V was trimmed by 7 bases and J by 4 bases, leaving 17 bases between them. The protocol was immunoSEQ multiplex PCR, while the TCRdb copy is restricted to in-frame clones and leaves out a portion. The sample lists roughly 48,000 clones, 92% occurring once. The input for sequencing was CD4+ T cells from peripheral blood mononuclear cells, taken in the second trimester of pregnancy. This clonotype was obtained from a female donor in good health, enrolled as a control in a pregnancy study. V is TRBV2 and J is TRBJ2-1; a possible D gene is TRBD2 (5 bases). The CDR3: CASKVDEREYNEQFF. The CDR3 DNA reads as TGTGCCAGCAAAGTTGATGAAAGGGAGTACAATGAGCAGTTCTTC.